The 8 T cell receptor beta chains below were found in one sample sequenced in a study of blood T cell dynamics during melanoma immunotherapy. TCRdb keeps only in-frame clones here, not all; method: immunoSEQ multiplex PCR. The sample has some 15,000 clones, 80% to 95% seen once. Time point in this sample: pre-treatment baseline. Sequenced material: blood, taken from a patient treated with checkpoint blockade. These receptors all come from a human donor with melanoma.

This clone showed up just once. This chain connects TRBV7-8 to TRBJ2-7; TRBD2 might be the D (5 bases). Germline CDR1 and CDR2: SGHVS and FQNEAQ. The V end lost 3 bases, the J end lost 4 bases, and 10 bases lay between the germline ends. CDR3 size: 13 residues. The CDR3 DNA follows: TGTGCCAGCAGCTTCGGGAACGGGTACGAGCAGTACTTC. This encodes CASSFGNGYEQYF.

The V gene is TRBV6-5, the J gene TRBJ2-3, with a possible D match to TRBD1 (6 bases). The CDR3 runs 15 residues. The germline CDR1 and CDR2 sequences are MNHEY and SVGAGI. Trimming shortened V by 5 bases and J by 1 base, and 13 bases separated the two germline ends. The CDR3 protein is CASSGPGEGTDTQYF. DNA for the CDR3: TGTGCCAGCAGTGGACCAGGGGAAGGCACAGATACGCAGTATTTT.

The genes are TRBV6-6 and TRBJ2-1; 10 positions match TRBD2. The germline V gene encodes CDR1 MNHNY and CDR2 SVGAGI (reference sequence). CDR3 length equals 15 residues. The V segment lost 6 bases and the J segment 9 bases; nucleotides outside the gene matches: 11. DNA of the CDR3: TGTGCCAGCAGCCGCGAACTAGCGGGGTTGGGTGAGCAGTTCTTC. Translating gives CASSRELAGLGEQFF.

The chain links TRBV7-9 to TRBJ1-6; D call uncertain. Trimming shortened V by 0 bases and J by 10 bases, and 13 bases separated the two germline ends. The CDR3 length is 15 residues. The germline V gene has CDR1 SEHNR and CDR2 FQNEAQ (reference sequence). The CDR3 sequence is CASSLAGERGSPLHF. The CDR3 bases are TGTGCCAGCAGCTTAGCCGGGGAAAGAGGCTCACCCCTCCACTTT.

The V and J genes are TRBV5-1 and TRBJ2-3, with 15 bases that match TRBD2. J was trimmed by 0 bases and V by 3 bases; bases with no gene match: 5. Per germline, CDR1 SGHRS and CDR2 YFSETQ. The CDR3 runs 18 residues. The CDR3 region has the DNA TGCGCCAGCAGCTACGGACTAGCGGGGGGGTGGAGCACAGATACGCAGTATTTT. Translated: CASSYGLAGGWSTDTQYF.

The gene calls are TRBV28 and TRBJ1-2, with 8 nucleotides matching TRBD1. The junction had 6 bases not matched to a gene; V was cut back by 5 bases and J by 4 bases. CDR3 length equals 14 residues. CDR1 MDHEN and CDR2 SYDVKM come from the germline V gene. The CDR3 loop is CASSLGQVFYGYTF. In DNA, the CDR3 is TGTGCCAGCAGTCTGGGACAGGTTTTCTATGGCTACACCTTC.

This clone is a singleton in its sample. The chain has TRBV6-4 and TRBJ2-6; no reliable D call. The CDR3 runs to 14 residues. Germline CDR1 reads MRHNA; CDR2 reads SNTAGT. V was clipped by 5 bases and J by 0 bases, with 5 bases between them. The CDR3 nucleotides are TGTGCCAGCAGTCGTGACTCTGGGGCCAACGTCCTGACTTTC. Amino acids: CASSRDSGANVLTF.

The chain employs TRBV5-8 and TRBJ2-7; the D gene is possibly TRBD1 (5 bases). This CDR3 has 16 residues. Between the trimmed V and J ends, which lost 4 bases and 1 base, there was a span of 18 bases. Per the germline V gene, CDR1 is SGHTS and CDR2 is YDEGEE. This chain's CDR3 is CASSHLRGQRSYEQYF. As DNA, the CDR3 is TGTGCCAGCAGCCATCTTAGGGGCCAGAGGTCCTACGAGCAGTACTTC.